This section outlines one TCR beta chain sequence together with its context. The antigen remains undetermined. TCRdb recomputed calls from the 5' RACE reads with MiXCR, one row per CDR3 protein. The sample has about 550,000 distinct CDR3 sequences; around 22% are singletons. These data originate in a study of identical twins. Study-wide points: High-abundance cord blood beta clonotypes had fewer insertions; memory repertoires showed none.

Each donor (without exception) was a healthy Caucasian. Germline V gives CDR1 SGHTA, CDR2 FQGNSA. This CDR3 region has 14 residues. Trimming stripped 1 base from V and 4 bases from J, with 11 bases between. These same records also appear under a second study, on yellow fever vaccine responses in identical twins.

The sequencing input was CD4+ T cells sorted from blood. This chain connects TRBV7-2 to TRBJ2-7; D possibly corresponds to TRBD1 (6 bases). The sequence came from a woman under 30 in good health. The CDR3 sequence is CASSLGSGVYEQYF. CDR3 nucleotide sequence: TGTGCCAGCAGCTTAGGCTCAGGGGTTTACGAGCAGTACTTC. Variable domain in full (rest from reference TRBV7-2 and TRBJ2-7): GAGVSQSPSNKVTEKGKDVELRCDPISGHTALYWYRQSLGQGLEFLIYFQGNSAPDKSGLPSDRFSAERTGGSVSTLTIQRTQQEDSAVYLCASSLGSGVYEQYFGPGTRLTVT.